This TCR beta chain was retrieved from a study of blood T cell repertoires in COVID-19. Study background: Samples representing acute and convalescent COVID-19 were sourced from the United States, Italy and Spain. PBMCs, B-cell-depleted T cells, or T cells provided the cDNA or gDNA that made up the material.

Methods used by the authors: Reference gene primer amplification gave nucleated cell count estimates. The data were produced by immunoSEQ multiplex PCR, yet TCRdb's version contains in-frame clones alone and is incomplete. V, J and clone size are those of that table, while D and trimming were read from the DNA. The sample holds over 150,000 clones, more than 70% seen once. V was trimmed by 0 bases and J by 5 bases, leaving 7 bases between them. This CDR3 spans 13 amino acids. Germline assignment: CDR1 LGHDT and CDR2 YNNKEL (reference sequence). Material: peripheral blood. The genes are TRBV3-1 (or the pseudogene TRBV3-2) and TRBJ1-2; D gene unclear. The source of this sequence is a middle-aged man with active or convalescent COVID-19. CDR3 sequence (DNA): TGTGCCAGCAGCCAAGACTGGGCATATGGCTACACCTTC. Translating gives CASSQDWAYGYTF.